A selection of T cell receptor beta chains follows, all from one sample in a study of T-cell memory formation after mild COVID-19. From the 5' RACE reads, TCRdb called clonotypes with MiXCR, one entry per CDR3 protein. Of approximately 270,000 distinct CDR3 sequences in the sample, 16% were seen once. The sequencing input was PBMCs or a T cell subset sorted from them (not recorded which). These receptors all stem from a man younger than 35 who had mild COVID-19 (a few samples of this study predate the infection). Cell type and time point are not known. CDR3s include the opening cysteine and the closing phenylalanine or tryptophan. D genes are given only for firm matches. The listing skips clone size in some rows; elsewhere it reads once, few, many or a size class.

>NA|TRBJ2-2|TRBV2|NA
CASKMGGTGELFF
TGTGCCAGCAAGATGGGGGGCACCGGGGAGCTGTTTTTT
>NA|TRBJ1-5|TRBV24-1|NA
CATSDPSAHHQPQHF
TGTGCCACCAGTGACCCCTCGGCCCATCATCAGCCCCAGCATTTT
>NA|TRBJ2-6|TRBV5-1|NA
CASREPLSGANVLTF
TGCGCCAGCAGGGAACCTCTCTCTGGGGCCAACGTCCTGACTTTC
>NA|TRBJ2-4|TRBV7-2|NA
CASSEGGLADSLAKNIQYF
TGTGCCAGCAGCGAGGGGGGGCTAGCGGACTCCCTAGCCAAAAACATTCAGTACTTC
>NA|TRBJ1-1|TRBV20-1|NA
CSARVAGRGGNTEAFF
TGCAGTGCTAGAGTTGCGGGAAGAGGAGGGAACACTGAAGCTTTCTTT
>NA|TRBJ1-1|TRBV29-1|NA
CSVEDVRAEAFF
TGCAGCGTTGAAGATGTCCGGGCTGAAGCTTTCTTT
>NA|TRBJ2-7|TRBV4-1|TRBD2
CASSLRTSGGYEQYF
TGCGCCAGCAGCCTTCGGACTAGCGGGGGCTACGAGCAGTACTTC
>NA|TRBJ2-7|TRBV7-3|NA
CASSLTGGPLYF
TGTGCCAGCAGCTTAACGGGGGGGCCTCTGTACTTC
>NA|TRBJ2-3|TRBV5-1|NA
CASRTAVTDTQYF
TGCGCCAGCAGGACGGCAGTAACAGATACGCAGTATTTT
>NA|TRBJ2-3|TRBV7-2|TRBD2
CASSTRLADPKETQYF
TGTGCCAGCAGCACAAGACTAGCGGACCCCAAGGAGACGCAGTATTTT
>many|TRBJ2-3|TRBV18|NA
CASSPSTDTQYF
TGTGCCAGCAGTCCCAGCACAGATACGCAGTATTTT
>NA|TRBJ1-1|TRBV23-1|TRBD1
CASSHIPGTEYNPRSFF
TGCGCCAGCAGTCACATCCCCGGGACAGAATACAATCCAAGGTCTTTCTTT
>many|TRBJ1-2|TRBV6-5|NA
CASSQTGGYGYTF
TGTGCCAGCAGCCAGACCGGCGGCTATGGCTACACCTTC
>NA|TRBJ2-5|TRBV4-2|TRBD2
CASSQKDGERGRQETQYF
TGTGCCAGCAGCCAAAAGGACGGCGAGCGGGGGAGGCAAGAGACCCAGTACTTC
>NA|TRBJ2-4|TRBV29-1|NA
CSVEGPENIQYF
TGCAGCGTCGAGGGGCCTGAGAACATTCAGTACTTC
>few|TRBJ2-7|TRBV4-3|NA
CASSQGVFRQGRYEQYF
TGCGCCAGCAGCCAAGGTGTTTTTCGGCAGGGGCGTTACGAGCAGTACTTC
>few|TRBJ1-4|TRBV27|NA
CASTAPGVGTNEKLFF
TGTGCCAGCACGGCCCCGGGGGTAGGGACTAATGAAAAACTGTTTTTT
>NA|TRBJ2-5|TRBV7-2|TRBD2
CASSLVAGLQETQYF
TGTGCCAGCAGCTTGGTAGCGGGACTCCAAGAGACCCAGTACTTC
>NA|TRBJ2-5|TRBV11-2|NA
CASSSVRGSREQETQYF
TGTGCCAGCAGCTCCGTCAGAGGTTCCAGAGAGCAAGAGACCCAGTACTTC
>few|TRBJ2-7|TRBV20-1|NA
CSAGTYEQYF
TGCAGTGCTGGCACCTACGAGCAGTACTTC
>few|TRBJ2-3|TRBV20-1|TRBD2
CSARSSSGVTDTQYF
TGCAGTGCTAGGTCTTCTAGCGGGGTCACAGATACGCAGTATTTT
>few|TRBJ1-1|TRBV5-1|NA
CASSFRGERNTEAFF
TGCGCCAGCAGCTTTCGGGGGGAACGGAACACTGAAGCTTTCTTT
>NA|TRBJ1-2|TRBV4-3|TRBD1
CASSQEGRQGPQYRGYTF
TGCGCCAGCAGCCAAGAAGGGCGACAGGGGCCCCAGTATCGTGGCTACACCTTC
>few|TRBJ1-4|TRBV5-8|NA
CASSLMSAEKLFF
TGTGCCAGCAGCTTGATGTCGGCGGAAAAACTGTTTTTT
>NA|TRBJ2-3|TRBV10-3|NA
CAINQGEAPTDTQYF
TGTGCCATCAATCAGGGAGAGGCTCCCACAGATACGCAGTATTTT
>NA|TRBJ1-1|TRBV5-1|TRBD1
CASSPTGGLNTEAFF
TGCGCCAGCAGCCCTACAGGGGGCCTGAACACTGAAGCTTTCTTT
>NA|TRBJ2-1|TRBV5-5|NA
CASSLKSHEQFF
TGTGCCAGCAGCTTGAAATCCCATGAGCAGTTCTTC
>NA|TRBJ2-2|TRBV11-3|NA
CASSPEITGELFF
TGTGCCAGCAGCCCGGAGATCACCGGGGAGCTGTTTTTT
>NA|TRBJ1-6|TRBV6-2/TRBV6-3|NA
CASSYRDNSPLHF
TGTGCCAGCAGTTACAGGGATAATTCACCCCTCCACTTT
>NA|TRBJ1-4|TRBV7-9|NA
CASSSGPGRLNEKLFF
TGTGCCAGCAGCTCCGGGCCGGGACGGTTAAATGAAAAACTGTTTTTT
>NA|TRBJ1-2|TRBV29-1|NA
CSVSGPQSRGYGSGYTF
TGCAGCGTGTCCGGGCCCCAGAGCAGGGGTTACGGGTCTGGCTACACCTTC
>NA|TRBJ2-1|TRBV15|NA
CATSRGGDSNEQFF
TGTGCCACCAGCAGAGGGGGGGATAGCAATGAGCAGTTCTTC
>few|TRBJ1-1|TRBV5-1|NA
CASSLFSTQQAFF
TGCGCCAGCAGCTTGTTTTCCACCCAGCAAGCTTTCTTT
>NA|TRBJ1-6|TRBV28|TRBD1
CASSRPTGAYNSPLHF
TGTGCCAGCAGCCGACCGACAGGGGCCTATAATTCACCCCTCCACTTT
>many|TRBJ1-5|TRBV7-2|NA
CASRAGAMWSQPQHF
TGTGCCAGCAGGGCAGGGGCGATGTGGTCACAGCCCCAGCATTTT
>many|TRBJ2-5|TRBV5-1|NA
CASTERGAPLETQYF
TGCGCCAGCACGGAACGAGGGGCCCCACTAGAGACCCAGTACTTC
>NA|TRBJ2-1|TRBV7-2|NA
CASSRPAGYNEQFF
TGTGCCAGCAGCCGCCCGGCAGGATACAATGAGCAGTTCTTC
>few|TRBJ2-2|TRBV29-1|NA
CSVIGNTGELFF
TGCAGCGTTATAGGTAACACCGGGGAGCTGTTTTTT
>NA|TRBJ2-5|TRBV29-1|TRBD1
CSLIPQGVWKTQYF
TGCAGCCTAATACCGCAGGGGGTTTGGAAGACCCAGTACTTC
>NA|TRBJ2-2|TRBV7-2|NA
CASSPRGTNTGELFF
TGTGCCAGCAGCCCCCGGGGGACGAACACCGGGGAGCTGTTTTTT
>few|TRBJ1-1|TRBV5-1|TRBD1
CASSLGSFQGGSTEAFF
TGCGCCAGCAGCTTGGGGTCCTTCCAGGGGGGTAGCACTGAAGCTTTCTTT
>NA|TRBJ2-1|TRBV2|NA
CASRTESSYNEQFF
TGTGCCAGCAGGACGGAGAGCTCCTACAATGAGCAGTTCTTC
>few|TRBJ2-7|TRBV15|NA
CATSGPNSYEQYF
TGTGCCACCAGCGGGCCCAACTCCTACGAGCAGTACTTC
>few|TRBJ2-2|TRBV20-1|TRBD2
CSARDPASGGSANTGELFF
TGCAGTGCTAGAGATCCGGCTAGCGGGGGGTCCGCGAACACCGGGGAGCTGTTTTTT
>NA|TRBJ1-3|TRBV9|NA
CASSVEPASGNTIYF
TGTGCCAGCAGCGTAGAGCCAGCCTCTGGAAACACCATATATTTT
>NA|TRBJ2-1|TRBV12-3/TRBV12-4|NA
CASSTQFRGFDEQFF
TGCGCCAGCAGTACTCAGTTCCGAGGGTTCGATGAGCAGTTCTTC
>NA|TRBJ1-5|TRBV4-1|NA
CASSQEGGLGNQPQHF
TGCGCCAGCAGCCAAGAGGGGGGTTTGGGGAATCAGCCCCAGCATTTT
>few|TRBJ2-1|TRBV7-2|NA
CASSIVPLVDEQFF
TGTGCCAGCAGCATTGTACCGTTGGTCGATGAGCAGTTCTTC
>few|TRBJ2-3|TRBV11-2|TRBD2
CASSLGIHERGRDTQYF
TGTGCCAGCAGCTTAGGCATTCATGAGCGGGGGAGGGATACGCAGTATTTT
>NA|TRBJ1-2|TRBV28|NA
CASRRGAGYGYTF
TGTGCCAGCAGACGGGGGGCAGGGTATGGCTACACCTTC
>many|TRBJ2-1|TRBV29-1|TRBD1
CSVEEPLDRATYNEQFF
TGCAGCGTTGAAGAACCCCTGGACAGGGCGACCTACAATGAGCAGTTCTTC
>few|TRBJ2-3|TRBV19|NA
CGSGAGRGYTQYF
TGTGGAAGTGGGGCAGGACGAGGATATACGCAGTATTTT
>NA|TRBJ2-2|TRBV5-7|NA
CASSLILDNPRELFF
TGTGCCAGCAGCTTGATACTAGATAATCCGCGGGAGCTGTTTTTT